This TCR beta chain stems from a study of CD8 T cells in Susac syndrome (dated by TCRdb to the late 2010s). At the level of the whole study: Among the Susac syndrome patients who were sequenced, clinically active disease was present in about six and clinical remission was observed in fewer than ten. Whether CD8+ T cell activation and differentiation in Susac syndrome was antigen driven was tested using repertoire sequencing. At blood withdrawal, Susac syndrome patients were either therapy-naive, taking corticosteroids (in some cases with IVIg as well), or taking IVIg alone. The study compared CD8+ T cell repertoire clonality among around 11 healthy donors, around 14 Susac syndrome patients and roughly 16 multiple sclerosis patients. Paper-wide results and their limitations: The study acknowledged that relatively few individuals were included in the TCR sequencing and HLA analysis. In the total CD8+ and CD8+ TEMRA repertoires, sixteen and five Susac-specific public clones, respectively, were identified. Clonal expansion was seen in Susac syndrome CD8+ repertoires, peaking in CD8+ TEMRA cells and being greater in clinically active patients than in remitting ones.

There are 16 amino acids in the CDR3, from cysteine to phenylalanine inclusive. The entry retains the CDR3 DNA only, 48 bases that are in frame from base 1. Trimming takes 1 base off V and 5 bases off J; junction bases not matched to a gene: 8. The germline V gene (reference sequence) specifies DFQATT as CDR1 and SNEGSKA as CDR2. Peripheral blood CD8+ and CD4+ T cells from healthy donors, Susac syndrome patients and multiple sclerosis patients were profiled using high-throughput TCR beta sequencing. Recently defined diagnostic criteria for definite or probable disease were met by the Susac syndrome patients. Bulk CD8+ and CD4+ T cells were purified by magnetic negative isolation, whereas CD8+ TEMRA cells were enriched by FACS. Blood was drawn into EDTA tubes, processed within 24 hours, and PBMCs were isolated by density gradient centrifugation. PBMCs intended for TCR sequencing were cryopreserved in liquid nitrogen and thawed later in a water bath at 37 degrees C. The sorted or isolated CD4+, CD8+ and CD8+ TEMRA cells had a purity of 90% or higher.

To note about this clonotype: It has no known antigen specificity. No base-level quality is on record; no much larger clone is a single base apart.

RNA was extracted using the RNeasy kit, and about 0.5 to 1 ug of the RNA was reverse transcribed with random hexamers. TCR beta CDR3 regions were amplified with the immunoSEQ multiplex PCR assay covering 54 Vbeta and 13 Jbeta segments. PCR amplification bias was corrected by using a synthetic template baseline for primer optimization and computational correction. The published analysis was carried out like this. Reads were annotated to V, D and J genes according to IMGT and were analyzed with immunoSEQ Analyzer, with only productive sequences retained. Clonality was computed as one minus Shannon entropy normalized by log2 of the number of productive unique sequences. Public and private clones were assessed among the 100 most prevalent clones of each patient and control. A clone was defined as Susac-specific if it was absent from the healthy and MS cohorts, from some 980 published viral clones and from other ImmuneACCESS disease sequences. The raw public reads went through TCRdb reprocessing: fastp at Q25, MiXCR clone calling, in-frame beta chains kept. Under each unique CDR3 protein, matching rows form one entry showing the most common genes and DNA. The V and J calls here are based on TCRdb, not the publication. Here the sample has roughly 110,000 distinct CDR3 sequences; around 94% occur a single time. The ten largest clonotypes hold 0.41% of the sample.

Sequencing was done on a sample of CD8+ T cells from PBMCs. The chain couples TRBV20-1 to TRBJ2-5; TRBD2 agrees with 12 junctional bases. This clonotype was obtained from a human donor with Susac syndrome. The CDR3 region has the sequence CSARAPSGGALETQYF. The nucleotides are TGCAGTGCTAGAGCCCCTAGCGGGGGGGCCTTGGAGACCCAGTACTTC.